Following are 31 T cell receptor beta chains from one sample sequenced in a study of cytomegalovirus exposure and HLA in healthy donors (dated by TCRdb to about 2017). Receptor amplification or capture employed the immunoSEQ multiplex PCR assay. For the multiplex PCR, a mixture combining 60 forward primers for TCR Vbeta segments and 13 reverse primers for TCR Jbeta segments was used. This is the immuneACCESS table as TCRdb keeps it, with only in-frame sequences that have V and J called. A part of the clones is gone; compared with another copy, unresolved V genes explain less than half, and the rest is unexplained. For this sample the table gives around 170,000 clones, of which roughly 80% were detected only once. The top ten clonotypes cover about 6% of the sample. Input material: PBMCs. Receptors were obtained from a man in his forties in good health and CMV-seropositive.

This clone came up a few times. The gene calls are TRBV18 and TRBJ1-2; D unclear. The CDR3 extends over 14 amino acids. Trimming took off 2 bases at V and 3 bases at J, with 10 bases between the two ends. CDR1 KGHSH and CDR2 LQKENI come from the germline V gene. CDR3 sequence (DNA): TGTGCCAGCTCACCAACAAGTATGGACTATGGCTACACCTTC. This sequence encodes CASSPTSMDYGYTF. The variable domain in full, with the rest retrieved from reference TRBV18 and TRBJ1-2, is NAGVMQNPRHLVRRRGQEARLRCSPMKGHSHVYWYRQLPEEGLKFMVYLQKENIIDESGMPKERFSAEFPKEGPSILRIQQVVRGDSAAYFCASSPTSMDYGYTFGSGTRLTVV.

The rearrangement links TRBV7-2 to TRBJ2-1; 8 bases agree with TRBD2. The V gene end was trimmed by 4 bases and the J gene end by 8 bases; junction bases not matched to a gene: 4. In germline, CDR1 is SGHTA, CDR2 FQGNSA. The CDR3 totals 13 residues. Written as DNA, the CDR3 is TGTGCCAGCAGCTGGACTAGCAGCGATGAGCAGTTCTTC. Amino acid sequence: CASSWTSSDEQFF.

The rearrangement joins TRBV15 to TRBJ2-2; D is possibly TRBD1 (6 bases). The ends were cut back, 4 bases at V and 4 bases at J, with 16 bases in the middle. Germline V gives CDR1 LNHNV, CDR2 YYDKDF (reference sequence). The CDR3 covers 16 residues. CDR3 in amino acids: CATSTGEGPGTGELFF. In nucleotides, the CDR3 is TGTGCCACCAGCACAGGGGAAGGGCCGGGCACCGGGGAGCTGTTTTTT.

The CDR3 coding sequence is TGCGCCAGCAGCCCCGGGACTCCGGCGCACGAGCAGTACTTC. Translating gives CASSPGTPAHEQYF. V gene TRBV5-1 combines with J gene TRBJ2-7, with a weak D call TRBD2 (6 bases). The CDR3 covers 14 residues. The V and J ends lost 4 bases and 5 bases respectively, with 16 bases between them. CDR1 SGHRS and CDR2 YFSETQ come from the germline V gene.

V gene TRBV18 combines with J gene TRBJ1-5; 8 nucleotides align to TRBD1. Germline V lookup: CDR1 KGHSH, CDR2 LQKENI. J gave up 2 bases and V 5 bases, and 2 bases lay outside the gene matches. The CDR3 sequence is 14 residues long. DNA for the CDR3: TGTGCCAGCTCAGCGGGACAGGGCAATCAGCCCCAGCATTTT. It encodes CASSAGQGNQPQHF.

The V and J genes are TRBV12-5 and TRBJ2-2; D is undetermined. Trimming shortened V by 5 bases and J by 6 bases, and 13 bases separated the two germline ends. Germline V gene sequence: CDR1 LGHNT, CDR2 FRNRAP. The length of the CDR3 is 14 residues. The CDR3 DNA reads as TGTGCTAGTGGTCTCGCCGGGTTGGCCGGGGAGCTGTTTTTT. This sequence encodes CASGLAGLAGELFF.

The chain combines TRBV9 with TRBJ1-4; tentative D call: TRBD1 (6 bases). The V gene lost 4 bases and the J gene lost 8 bases, with 21 bases spanning the gap. CDR3 size: 16 residues. The germline V gene has CDR1 SGDLS and CDR2 YYNGEE. The CDR3 spells CASSPGRGGLSEKLFF. DNA for the CDR3: TGTGCCAGCAGCCCCGGGAGGGGGGGGCTTTCGGAAAAACTGTTTTTT.

The chain employs TRBV30 and TRBJ1-1, with 8 bases aligning to TRBD1. This CDR3 comprises 13 residues. V lost 2 bases and J lost 4; bases outside the gene matches: 3. CDR1 and CDR2 from the germline V gene are GTSNPN and SVGIG (reference sequence). CDR3 amino acids: CAWSWTGSTEAFF. CDR3 bases: TGTGCCTGGAGTTGGACAGGGAGCACTGAAGCTTTCTTT.

The chain joins TRBV10-3 to TRBJ2-7; perhaps TRBD1 as D (6 bases). Germline loops: CDR1 ENHRY, CDR2 SYGVKD. Trimming took off 4 bases at V and 0 bases at J, with 7 bases between the two ends. The CDR3 length is 13 residues. The CDR3 loop reads CAISGGGSYEQYF. As DNA, the CDR3 is TGTGCCATCAGTGGAGGGGGCTCCTACGAGCAGTACTTC.

This chain uses TRBV5-1 with TRBJ2-5; 8 bases line up with TRBD2. Looked up from germline, CDR1 is SGHRS and CDR2 is YFSETQ. J was trimmed by 4 bases and V by 0 bases; bases with no gene match: 2. This CDR3 comprises 14 residues. The CDR3 bases are TGCGCCAGCAGCTTGGCCGGGGGGGCAGAGACCCAGTACTTC. Translated, it gives CASSLAGGAETQYF. Variable domain in full (rest from reference TRBV5-1 and TRBJ2-5): KAGVTQTPRYLIKTRGQQVTLSCSPISGHRSVSWYQQTPGQGLQFLFEYFSETQRNKGNFPGRFSGRQFSNSRSEMNVSTLELGDSALYLCASSLAGGAETQYFGPGTRLLVL.

There are a few counts of this clone. The gene calls are TRBV7-2 and TRBJ1-5; D is possibly TRBD1 (6 bases). This CDR3 contains 16 residues. The germline gives CDR1 SGHTA, CDR2 FQGNSA. Trimming took 1 base from V and 7 from J, leaving 17 bases between them. For the CDR3, the DNA is TGTGCCAGCAGCTTAGAGCTGGGCAGGGGAGAACAGCCCCAGCATTTT. Residues: CASSLELGRGEQPQHF.

This sequence joins TRBV7-3 and TRBJ2-5; 12 nucleotides line up with TRBD2. Germline CDR1 and CDR2: SGHTA and FQGTGA. This CDR3 spans 16 amino acids. V was pared by 3 bases and J by 5 bases, with 7 bases of the junction left unmatched. In nucleotides, the CDR3 is TGTGCCAGCAGCTTCTCTAGCGGGGGGGCGGGGGAGACCCAGTACTTC. This gives the protein CASSFSSGGAGETQYF.

The chain employs TRBV7-8 and TRBJ2-5; TRBD1 matches at 9 bases. CDR3 length equals 13 residues. With 6 bases clipped from V and 5 bases from J, the junction kept 4 bases outside the gene matches. Per germline, CDR1 SGHVS and CDR2 FQNEAQ. The CDR3 DNA reads as TGTGCCAGCAGACAGGGGGCTAGTGAGACCCAGTACTTC. Encoded protein: CASRQGASETQYF.

Comment on this clone: At one boundary the junction diverges from the germline segment, which might be a read error. The V call is TRBV20-1, the J call TRBJ2-4; D not resolved. Looked up from germline, CDR1 is DFQATT and CDR2 is SNEGSKA (reference sequence). This CDR3 has 11 amino acids. The CDR3 bases are TGCAGTGCTAGAGACAATGGGCCCCCCCTCTTC. This codes for CSARDNGPPLF.

The gene calls are TRBV7-8 and TRBJ2-7; D is undetermined. This CDR3 contains 14 residues. Germline V CDR1 and CDR2: SGHVS, FQNEAQ. V lost 2 bases to trimming and J lost 2 bases, with 10 bases between them. The CDR3 region is CASSLIPFPYEQYF. Written as DNA, the CDR3 is TGTGCCAGCAGCTTAATCCCGTTTCCCTACGAGCAGTACTTC. Full variable domain (rest looked up from reference TRBV7-8 and TRBJ2-7): GAGVSQSPRYKVAKRGQDVALRCDPISGHVSLFWYQQALGQGPEFLTYFQNEAQLDKSGLPSDRFFAERPEGSVSTLKIQRTQQEDSAVYLCASSLIPFPYEQYFGPGTRLTVT.

This clone was observed a few times. The rearrangement links TRBV5-1 to TRBJ1-6, with TRBD1 matching 7 bases. The CDR3 extends over 16 amino acids. The germline V gene encodes CDR1 SGHRS and CDR2 YFSETQ. The V gene end was trimmed by 3 bases and the J gene end by 5 bases; junction bases not matched to a gene: 8. CDR3: CASSYGTVRHNSPLHF. CDR3 sequence (DNA): TGCGCCAGCAGCTACGGGACAGTGAGGCATAATTCACCCCTCCACTTT.

CDR3 in DNA: TGCGCCAGCAGCTCCCCAGGGAGGAACGAGCAGTACTTC. This encodes CASSSPGRNEQYF. This chain joins TRBV5-1 and TRBJ2-7, with a tentative D call TRBD2 (6 bases). The CDR3 extends over 13 amino acids. In germline, CDR1 is SGHRS, CDR2 YFSETQ. V lost 3 bases to trimming and J lost 5 bases, with 12 bases between them.

This rearrangement joins TRBV2 to TRBJ1-1; D is perhaps TRBD1 (5 bases). This CDR3 is 17 amino acids long. The V and J ends lost 1 base and 3 bases respectively, with 18 bases between them. From germline, CDR1 is SNHLY and CDR2 FYNNEI. The CDR3 spells CASSEGFLGEEDTEAFF. In DNA, the CDR3 is TGTGCCAGCAGTGAAGGTTTTTTGGGGGAGGAGGACACTGAAGCTTTCTTT. Looking up the rest from reference TRBV2 and TRBJ1-1 gives the full variable domain: EPEVTQTPSHQVTQMGQEVILRCVPISNHLYFYWYRQILGQKVEFLVSFYNNEISEKSEIFDDQFSVERPDGSNFTLKIRSTKLEDSAMYFCASSEGFLGEEDTEAFFGQGTRLTVV.

The CDR3: CASRTAGAGGYTF. Written as DNA, the CDR3 is TGTGCCAGCAGAACGGCGGGGGCCGGTGGCTACACCTTC. The chain combines TRBV6-5 with TRBJ1-2, with D perhaps matching TRBD1 (6 bases). The CDR3 spans 13 residues. The germline V gene encodes CDR1 MNHEY and CDR2 SVGAGI. Trimming took off 6 bases at V and 7 bases at J, with 15 bases between the two ends.

The rearrangement joins TRBV4-1 to TRBJ1-2; tentatively, D is TRBD1 (5 bases). The V and J ends lost 3 bases and 4 bases respectively, with 15 bases between them. CDR1 is MGHRA, CDR2 YSYEKL, per germline. The CDR3 contains 15 residues. CDR3 nucleotide sequence: TGCGCCAGCAGCCAGCTCTCCTCAGGGTTCTATGGCTACACCTTC. It is translated as CASSQLSSGFYGYTF.

This sequence joins TRBV7-2 and TRBJ2-7; possibly TRBD2 for D (5 bases). This CDR3 region has 12 residues. With 5 bases removed from V and 6 bases from J, the gap between germline ends came to 11 bases. CDR1 is SGHTA, CDR2 FQGNSA, per germline. The CDR3 is CASSLRLAEQYF. CDR3 coding DNA: TGTGCCAGCAGCCTACGGCTAGCCGAGCAGTACTTC.

This clone appeared a few times. The chain couples TRBV6-5 to TRBJ1-1; 7 positions match TRBD1. The CDR3 runs 13 residues. V lost 11 bases, J lost 4 bases, and 10 bases stayed unmatched. Germline assignment: CDR1 MNHEY and CDR2 SVGAGI. CDR3 in amino acids: CAARQGQITEAFF. The CDR3 DNA sequence: TGTGCCGCCCGACAGGGCCAAATCACTGAAGCTTTCTTT.

This chain links TRBV4-3 with TRBJ2-2; 8 nucleotides agree with TRBD2. The J segment lost 6 bases and the V segment lost 3 bases, leaving 9 bases of the junction unmatched. Germline CDR1 and CDR2: LGHNA and YSLEER. The CDR3 is 16 amino acids. The CDR3 sequence: CASSQAGGAGAGELFF. CDR3 DNA: TGCGCCAGCAGCCAGGCCGGGGGGGCAGGGGCCGGGGAGCTGTTTTTT.

The rearrangement links TRBV28 to TRBJ2-5; 8 positions agree with TRBD2. After removal of 5 bases from V and 7 bases from J, the junction contained 0 bases not matched to a gene. The CDR3 consists of 11 residues. Germline CDR1 is MDHEN and CDR2 is SYDVKM. CDR3: CASSSGGTQYF. The CDR3 coding sequence is TGTGCCAGCAGTAGCGGGGGGACCCAGTACTTC.

This clone was picked up a small number of times. The chain links TRBV9 to TRBJ2-6, with 12 bases matching TRBD1. CDR3 length: 19 residues. From germline, CDR1 is SGDLS and CDR2 YYNGEE. The J segment lost 3 bases and the V segment lost 3 bases, leaving 10 bases of the junction unmatched. The CDR3 region is CASSARGGTGGVGANVLTF. The CDR3 DNA is TGTGCCAGCAGCGCCCGAGGGGGGACAGGGGGCGTTGGGGCCAACGTCCTGACTTTC.

V gene TRBV6-6 combines with J gene TRBJ2-2; 12 bases line up with TRBD2. Trimming cost V 2 bases and J 8 bases; bases outside gene matches: 0. This CDR3 comprises 14 residues. Germline V CDR1 and CDR2: MNHNY, SVGAGI (reference sequence). CDR3 nucleotides: TGTGCCAGCAGTTACGGGACTAGCGGGGGGGAGCTGTTTTTT. As protein: CASSYGTSGGELFF.

This clone was detected once. This rearrangement joins TRBV7-9 to TRBJ2-5, with D perhaps matching TRBD2 (7 bases). Deletions cut 7 bases from V and 7 bases from J, with 25 bases between. CDR1 SEHNR and CDR2 FQNEAQ come from the germline V gene (reference sequence). The CDR3 totals 16 residues. The CDR3 is CASTTGGRSPGGTQYF. DNA for the CDR3: TGTGCCAGCACCACGGGGGGCAGGTCACCCGGTGGGACCCAGTACTTC.

J is TRBJ2-4 and V is TRBV2; D is perhaps TRBD2 (6 bases). V was trimmed by 3 bases and J by 0 bases, leaving 9 bases between them. Germline CDR1 reads SNHLY; CDR2 reads FYNNEI. The CDR3 extends over 15 amino acids. This chain's CDR3 is CASSEEGRAKNIQYF. The CDR3 nucleotides read TGTGCCAGCAGTGAGGAGGGGAGAGCCAAAAACATTCAGTACTTC. Full variable domain (rest looked up from reference TRBV2 and TRBJ2-4): EPEVTQTPSHQVTQMGQEVILRCVPISNHLYFYWYRQILGQKVEFLVSFYNNEISEKSEIFDDQFSVERPDGSNFTLKIRSTKLEDSAMYFCASSEEGRAKNIQYFGAGTRLSVL.

The V call is TRBV5-1, the J call TRBJ2-1, with D maybe TRBD1 (5 bases). Trimming took 4 bases from V and 2 from J, leaving 13 bases between them. Germline CDR1 reads SGHRS; CDR2 reads YFSETQ. The CDR3 runs to 15 residues. CDR3 region: CASSKDTDPYNEQFF. The CDR3 DNA reads as TGCGCCAGCAGCAAGGACACGGACCCCTACAATGAGCAGTTCTTC.

The gene calls are TRBV5-4 and TRBJ2-7; 8 positions agree with TRBD1. The CDR3 length is 14 residues. V lost 3 bases, J lost 6 bases, and 8 bases stayed unmatched. Germline lookup yields CDR1 SGHNT and CDR2 YYREEE (reference sequence). CDR3: CASSSGQVGGEQYF. The CDR3 DNA reads as TGTGCCAGCAGCTCGGGACAGGTCGGAGGCGAGCAGTACTTC.

This chain connects TRBV4-3 to TRBJ1-2, with TRBD1 as a possible D gene (5 bases). CDR1 LGHNA and CDR2 YSLEER come from the germline V gene. The CDR3 contains 14 residues. V was shortened by 1 base and J by 6 bases, with 12 bases between the two germline ends. CDR3: CASSQGILGDGYTF. CDR3 DNA: TGCGCCAGCAGCCAAGGGATTTTAGGGGATGGCTACACCTTC.